A selection of T cell receptor beta chains follows, all from one sample in a study of T-cell memory formation after mild COVID-19. TCRdb reprocessed the 5' RACE reads with MiXCR, giving one entry per CDR3 protein. The data hold about 470,000 distinct CDR3 sequences, with 20% to 25% observed a single time. The sample consisted of PBMCs or a T cell subset sorted from them (not recorded which). The receptors shown here come from an adult woman who had mild COVID-19 (a few samples of this study predate the infection). Cell type and time point are not known. The CDR3 runs from the conserved cysteine through the conserved F or W. A D gene is named only where the DNA matches it firmly. Rows give clone size only sometimes, using once, few, many, or a class for an expanded clone.

few,14,.,TRBV24-1,TRBJ2-1,TGTGCCACCGCCGTAAATAGGGATCGCGATGAGCAGTTCTTC,CATAVNRDRDEQFF
.,17,.,TRBV6-2/TRBV6-3,TRBJ2-1,TGTGCCAGCAGTTACTCGCTAGCGCGGAGAGTATACAATGAGCAGTTCTTC,CASSYSLARRVYNEQFF
few,15,TRBD2,TRBV15,TRBJ2-7,TGTGCCACCAGCAGAGAGGGGGGGGACTCCTACGAGCAGTACTTC,CATSREGGDSYEQYF
.,15,TRBD2,TRBV30,TRBJ2-1,TGTGCCTGGAGTAAGGGGTCTAGCGGGTTGAATGAGCAGTTCTTC,CAWSKGSSGLNEQFF
few,16,.,TRBV3-1,TRBJ2-1,TGTGCCAGCAGCCAAGATCTGAAGAGGGGCTACAATGAGCAGTTCTTC,CASSQDLKRGYNEQFF
few,15,.,TRBV5-1,TRBJ2-7,TGCGCCAGCAGCTTGGAATGGGGGCCCTTGAACGAGCAGTACTTC,CASSLEWGPLNEQYF
.,14,.,TRBV19,TRBJ1-2,TGTGCCAGTAGTAGGGGAGAGTCTAACTATGGCTACACCTTC,CASSRGESNYGYTF
.,15,TRBD2,TRBV12-3/TRBV12-4,TRBJ2-1,TGTGCCAGCAGTCCCGGACTAGCGGGGATCAATGAGCAGTTCTTC,CASSPGLAGINEQFF
.,13,.,TRBV7-8,TRBJ1-1,TGTGCCAGCAGCTTAGGGGGTTCGCACCAAGCTTTCTTT,CASSLGGSHQAFF
few,18,.,TRBV11-2,TRBJ2-1,TGTGCCAGCAGCTTAGATCGGTGGGGGGGGGCCGAGTACAATGAGCAGTTCTTC,CASSLDRWGGAEYNEQFF
few,14,.,TRBV4-1,TRBJ1-1,TGCGCCAGCAGTCTCGACCCTTCGGACACTGAAGCTTTCTTT,CASSLDPSDTEAFF
few,17,.,TRBV7-9,TRBJ2-5,TGTGCCAGCAGCTTGTACTTGGGGTGGGATAAGAAAGAGACCCAGTACTTC,CASSLYLGWDKKETQYF
.,16,TRBD1,TRBV7-8,TRBJ2-6,TGTGCCAGCAGCGCGCGGGACAGGCTTTGGGCCAACGTCCTGACTTTC,CASSARDRLWANVLTF
few,14,.,TRBV20-1,TRBJ2-5,TGCAGTGCTAGAGATCAACGGACTCTAGAGACCCAGTACTTC,CSARDQRTLETQYF
.,14,.,TRBV2,TRBJ1-4,TGTGCCAGCAGTCAGGACAGTAATAATGAAAAACTGTTTTTT,CASSQDSNNEKLFF
once,13,.,TRBV27,TRBJ2-1,TGTGCCAGCAGTAGGTCCCAAAACAATGAGCAGTTCTTC,CASSRSQNNEQFF
.,14,.,TRBV6-5,TRBJ1-2,TGTGCCAGCAGCGCCGGACGGACTTCCTATGGCTACACCTTC,CASSAGRTSYGYTF
.,16,.,TRBV12-3/TRBV12-4,TRBJ2-7,TGTGCCAGCAGTTTCGGCGAGGGGAGCCACCCCTACGAGCAGTACTTC,CASSFGEGSHPYEQYF
.,15,.,TRBV7-3,TRBJ2-3,TGTGCCAGCAGCAATACCGACTACACAACAGATACGCAGTATTTT,CASSNTDYTTDTQYF
few,13,.,TRBV7-9,TRBJ2-5,TGTGCCAGCAGCTTCCAGCCAGGAGAGACCCAGTACTTC,CASSFQPGETQYF
.,12,.,TRBV20-1,TRBJ2-3,TGCAGTGCTAGAGCGAAGGGAGATACGCAGTATTTT,CSARAKGDTQYF
.,14,TRBD2,TRBV12-3/TRBV12-4,TRBJ2-5,TGTGCCAGCAGTCCTACAGCGGGAGTTGAGACCCAGTACTTC,CASSPTAGVETQYF
few,12,.,TRBV19,TRBJ1-2,TGTGCCGGCGGGGCGCCAAACTATGGCTACACCTTC,CAGGAPNYGYTF
.,13,.,TRBV6-2/TRBV6-3,TRBJ2-7,TGTGCCAGCAGACTATCCGGGGATTACGAGCAGTACTTC,CASRLSGDYEQYF
many,12,.,TRBV12-3/TRBV12-4,TRBJ1-1,TGTGCCAGCAGTTCAGGGGACACTGAAGCTTTCTTT,CASSSGDTEAFF
.,14,.,TRBV9,TRBJ2-3,TGTGCCAGCAGCTACGGGGCTAGCACAGATACGCAGTATTTT,CASSYGASTDTQYF
few,14,TRBD1,TRBV5-1,TRBJ2-1,TGCGCCAGCAGCCAGGGGGTTTTAGGGACAGGGGAGTTCTTC,CASSQGVLGTGEFF
few,15,.,TRBV9,TRBJ2-7,TGTGCCAGCAGCTCACGAGCGAGCAACCTTTTCGAGCAGTACTTC,CASSSRASNLFEQYF
.,14,.,TRBV5-5,TRBJ1-1,TGTGCCAGCAGCTTCGAGCCGATAAACACTGAAGCTTTCTTT,CASSFEPINTEAFF
.,14,TRBD2,TRBV18,TRBJ2-5,TGTGCCAGCTCACTTCGGGGGGACCAAGAGACCCAGTACTTC,CASSLRGDQETQYF